Listed below are T cell receptor beta chains from one sample, sequenced in a study of response to subunit inactivated influenza vaccine. TCRdb fed the RT-PCR reads into MiXCR, producing one record per CDR3 protein. The top ten hold under 15% of the sample, which has 490,000 or so distinct CDR3 sequences, roughly 8.2% seen once. The source material was PBMCs from blood, sampled around 25 months after vaccination. The receptors were gathered from a man between 50 and 69 years old who received an inactivated influenza vaccine. CDR3s include the opening cysteine and the closing phenylalanine or tryptophan. D genes are given only for firm matches. Clone size is stated in some rows and not others, as once, few, many or a class when expanded.

d_call: -; j_call: TRBJ2-7; clone_size: few; v_call: TRBV4-3; cdr3_aa: CASSRTHQGNEQYF; cdr3_nt: TGCGCCAGCAGCCGAACACATCAGGGAAACGAGCAGTACTTC
d_call: -; j_call: TRBJ1-6; clone_size: -; v_call: TRBV25-1; cdr3_aa: CASSPGDNSPLHF; cdr3_nt: TGTGCCAGCAGCCCAGGGGATAATTCACCCCTCCACTTT
d_call: -; j_call: TRBJ1-6; clone_size: -; v_call: TRBV5-1; cdr3_aa: CASSLGGEGNSPLHF; cdr3_nt: TGCGCCAGCAGCTTGGGGGGGGAAGGCAATTCACCCCTCCACTTT
d_call: TRBD2; j_call: TRBJ2-3; clone_size: few; v_call: TRBV25-1; cdr3_aa: CATLGLATSTDTQYF; cdr3_nt: TGTGCCACCTTGGGACTAGCTACTAGCACAGATACGCAGTATTTT
d_call: TRBD1; j_call: TRBJ1-1; clone_size: -; v_call: TRBV11-3; cdr3_aa: CASSSYQGAMNTEAFF; cdr3_nt: TGTGCCAGCAGCTCGTACCAGGGGGCGATGAACACTGAAGCTTTCTTT
d_call: -; j_call: TRBJ2-7; clone_size: few; v_call: TRBV10-3; cdr3_aa: CAISERGSSDEQYF; cdr3_nt: TGTGCCATCAGTGAACGGGGCAGCTCCGACGAGCAGTACTTC
d_call: -; j_call: TRBJ1-3; clone_size: -; v_call: TRBV3-1; cdr3_aa: CASSQRTGLGGNTIYF; cdr3_nt: TGTGCCAGCAGCCAACGAACAGGGCTGGGTGGAAACACCATATATTTT
d_call: -; j_call: TRBJ1-2; clone_size: few; v_call: TRBV25-1; cdr3_aa: CASSEHHLANYGYTF; cdr3_nt: TGTGCCAGCAGTGAACACCATTTAGCTAACTATGGCTACACCTTC
d_call: TRBD2; j_call: TRBJ2-5; clone_size: many; v_call: TRBV11-2; cdr3_aa: CASSLTQGGRETQYF; cdr3_nt: TGTGCCAGCAGCTTAACCCAGGGAGGGAGAGAGACCCAGTACTTC
d_call: -; j_call: TRBJ2-1; clone_size: -; v_call: TRBV4-2; cdr3_aa: CASSQDRMGGPYNEQFF; cdr3_nt: TGTGCCAGCAGCCAAGACCGTATGGGGGGACCCTACAATGAGCAGTTCTTC
d_call: -; j_call: TRBJ1-4; clone_size: -; v_call: TRBV20-1; cdr3_aa: CSARLGLDEKLFF; cdr3_nt: TGCAGTGCTAGGCTGGGATTGGATGAAAAACTGTTTTTT
d_call: -; j_call: TRBJ1-1; clone_size: many; v_call: TRBV5-6; cdr3_aa: CASSFVGRDTEAFF; cdr3_nt: TGTGCCAGCAGCTTCGTGGGTAGGGACACTGAAGCTTTCTTT
d_call: -; j_call: TRBJ2-1; clone_size: -; v_call: TRBV11-2; cdr3_aa: CASSLQGSLQFF; cdr3_nt: TGTGCCAGCAGCTTACAGGGCTCCCTTCAGTTCTTC
d_call: -; j_call: TRBJ1-2; clone_size: -; v_call: TRBV10-2; cdr3_aa: CASNPQGNSYGYTF; cdr3_nt: TGCGCCAGCAACCCCCAGGGGAATAGCTATGGCTACACCTTC
d_call: -; j_call: TRBJ2-7; clone_size: few; v_call: TRBV6-1; cdr3_aa: CASSEKGTYEQYF; cdr3_nt: TGTGCCAGCAGTGAGAAGGGAACCTACGAGCAGTACTTC
d_call: TRBD1; j_call: TRBJ2-5; clone_size: many; v_call: TRBV7-8; cdr3_aa: CASSLVTGMETQYF; cdr3_nt: TGTGCCAGCAGCTTAGTGACAGGGATGGAGACCCAGTACTTC
d_call: TRBD1; j_call: TRBJ2-5; clone_size: -; v_call: TRBV27; cdr3_aa: CASSSLDRGQQETQYF; cdr3_nt: TGTGCCAGCAGTTCACTAGACAGGGGGCAACAAGAGACCCAGTACTTC
d_call: -; j_call: TRBJ2-2; clone_size: -; v_call: TRBV4-2; cdr3_aa: CASSQDEGGTGELFF; cdr3_nt: TGTGCCAGCAGCCAAGATGAGGGGGGCACCGGGGAGCTGTTTTTT
d_call: -; j_call: TRBJ2-1; clone_size: few; v_call: TRBV29-1; cdr3_aa: CSVPGLFNEQFF; cdr3_nt: TGCAGCGTTCCGGGACTCTTCAATGAGCAGTTCTTC
d_call: -; j_call: TRBJ2-7; clone_size: many; v_call: TRBV15; cdr3_aa: CATSRDYTGVYEQYF; cdr3_nt: TGTGCCACCAGCAGAGATTATACGGGAGTTTACGAGCAGTACTTC
d_call: -; j_call: TRBJ2-5; clone_size: few; v_call: TRBV7-9; cdr3_aa: CASGGTEQETQYF; cdr3_nt: TGTGCCAGCGGCGGGACAGAACAAGAGACCCAGTACTTC
d_call: -; j_call: TRBJ1-4; clone_size: few; v_call: TRBV7-3; cdr3_aa: CASSLKGLGKKLFF; cdr3_nt: TGTGCCAGCAGCTTAAAGGGCCTTGGGAAAAAACTGTTTTTT
d_call: -; j_call: TRBJ2-3; clone_size: few; v_call: TRBV20-1; cdr3_aa: CSASSSLLRDTQYF; cdr3_nt: TGCAGTGCTAGCTCTAGCTTGCTTAGGGATACGCAGTATTTT
d_call: TRBD2; j_call: TRBJ2-7; clone_size: -; v_call: TRBV18; cdr3_aa: CASSPLLAGGYEQYF; cdr3_nt: TGTGCCAGCTCACCCCTACTAGCGGGAGGTTACGAGCAGTACTTC
d_call: -; j_call: TRBJ2-7; clone_size: few; v_call: TRBV20-1; cdr3_aa: CSAPPGRSYEQYF; cdr3_nt: TGCAGTGCCCCCCCGGGCCGTTCCTACGAGCAGTACTTC
d_call: -; j_call: TRBJ2-7; clone_size: few; v_call: TRBV4-1; cdr3_aa: CASSLYRGRGTSYEQYF; cdr3_nt: TGCGCCAGCAGCCTCTATCGGGGGCGGGGGACCTCCTACGAGCAGTACTTC
d_call: TRBD1; j_call: TRBJ1-1; clone_size: few; v_call: TRBV19; cdr3_aa: CASSSIQGYEAFF; cdr3_nt: TGTGCCAGTAGTTCCATACAGGGGTATGAAGCTTTCTTT
d_call: TRBD1; j_call: TRBJ2-1; clone_size: few; v_call: TRBV10-3; cdr3_aa: CAIRSDRGGNEQFF; cdr3_nt: TGTGCCATCAGATCCGACAGGGGGGGGAATGAGCAGTTCTTC
d_call: -; j_call: TRBJ1-2; clone_size: few; v_call: TRBV5-6; cdr3_aa: CASSSRGGFAGGYTF; cdr3_nt: TGTGCCAGCAGCTCTCGGGGGGGGTTCGCTGGTGGCTACACCTTC
d_call: -; j_call: TRBJ2-5; clone_size: -; v_call: TRBV11-2; cdr3_aa: CASSLLSPHTGLGETQYF; cdr3_nt: TGTGCCAGCAGCTTATTATCCCCTCACACAGGGTTGGGGGAGACCCAGTACTTC
d_call: TRBD2; j_call: TRBJ2-3; clone_size: few; v_call: TRBV9; cdr3_aa: CASSVEGTSGRASGDTQYF; cdr3_nt: TGTGCCAGCAGCGTAGAAGGCACTAGCGGGAGAGCTTCGGGAGATACGCAGTATTTT
d_call: TRBD2; j_call: TRBJ2-5; clone_size: -; v_call: TRBV20-1; cdr3_aa: CSARDFAGDSDTQYF; cdr3_nt: TGCAGTGCTAGAGATTTTGCGGGAGACTCAGACACCCAGTACTTC
d_call: -; j_call: TRBJ1-1; clone_size: -; v_call: TRBV7-2; cdr3_aa: CASSLFASTEAFF; cdr3_nt: TGTGCCAGCAGCTTATTCGCAAGTACTGAAGCTTTCTTT
d_call: -; j_call: TRBJ2-1; clone_size: -; v_call: TRBV20-1; cdr3_aa: CSASFQGSRNEQFF; cdr3_nt: TGCAGTGCTAGTTTCCAGGGTAGTAGGAATGAGCAGTTCTTC
d_call: -; j_call: TRBJ2-3; clone_size: few; v_call: TRBV20-1; cdr3_aa: CSAFKGIDTQYF; cdr3_nt: TGCAGTGCATTCAAGGGTATAGATACGCAGTATTTT
d_call: -; j_call: TRBJ1-2; clone_size: -; v_call: TRBV3-1; cdr3_aa: CASSQGRAGFHGYTF; cdr3_nt: TGTGCCAGCAGCCAAGGGAGGGCGGGTTTCCATGGCTACACCTTC
d_call: TRBD1; j_call: TRBJ2-2; clone_size: many; v_call: TRBV5-1; cdr3_aa: CASSLPGGPGELFF; cdr3_nt: TGCGCCAGCAGCTTGCCAGGGGGCCCCGGGGAGCTGTTTTTT
d_call: TRBD1; j_call: TRBJ1-6; clone_size: -; v_call: TRBV4-2; cdr3_aa: CASSQPDRGNSPLHF; cdr3_nt: TGTGCCAGCAGCCAACCAGACAGGGGGAATTCACCCCTCCACTTT
d_call: -; j_call: TRBJ1-3; clone_size: many; v_call: TRBV6-1; cdr3_aa: CATYPGRTGNTIYF; cdr3_nt: TGTGCCACTTATCCGGGACGAACTGGAAACACCATATATTTT
d_call: TRBD2; j_call: TRBJ2-3; clone_size: -; v_call: TRBV13; cdr3_aa: CASSLSLGTSGESTDTQYF; cdr3_nt: TGTGCCAGCAGCTTATCTCTCGGGACTAGCGGGGAGAGCACAGATACGCAGTATTTT
d_call: -; j_call: TRBJ1-1; clone_size: many; v_call: TRBV5-1; cdr3_aa: CASSPVGVATEAFF; cdr3_nt: TGCGCCAGCAGCCCCGTTGGGGTAGCCACTGAAGCTTTCTTT
d_call: -; j_call: TRBJ1-1; clone_size: -; v_call: TRBV4-3; cdr3_aa: CASSVAGRTEAFF; cdr3_nt: TGCGCCAGCAGCGTGGCAGGGCGTACTGAAGCTTTCTTT
d_call: -; j_call: TRBJ1-5; clone_size: few; v_call: TRBV28; cdr3_aa: CASTEPDSNQPQHF; cdr3_nt: TGTGCCAGCACGGAACCGGATAGCAATCAGCCCCAGCATTTT
d_call: -; j_call: TRBJ1-4; clone_size: -; v_call: TRBV12-3/TRBV12-4; cdr3_aa: CASSLGRGEKLFF; cdr3_nt: TGTGCCAGCAGCTTAGGACGGGGGGAAAAACTGTTTTTT
d_call: -; j_call: TRBJ1-5; clone_size: -; v_call: TRBV12-3/TRBV12-4; cdr3_aa: CASSPGDSGNQPQHF; cdr3_nt: TGTGCCAGCAGTCCGGGGGACTCAGGCAATCAGCCCCAGCATTTT
d_call: -; j_call: TRBJ1-2; clone_size: many; v_call: TRBV3-1; cdr3_aa: CASSPSSTAGYTF; cdr3_nt: TGTGCCAGCAGCCCGTCGAGTACCGCTGGCTACACCTTC
d_call: -; j_call: TRBJ2-2; clone_size: many; v_call: TRBV6-1; cdr3_aa: CASSEALRGSGELFF; cdr3_nt: TGTGCCAGCAGTGAAGCGCTTCGGGGTTCCGGGGAGCTGTTTTTT
d_call: -; j_call: TRBJ2-3; clone_size: -; v_call: TRBV21-1; cdr3_aa: CASSKGALTDTQYF; cdr3_nt: TGTGCCAGCAGCAAGGGGGCTTTGACAGATACGCAGTATTTT
d_call: -; j_call: TRBJ2-1; clone_size: -; v_call: TRBV5-1; cdr3_aa: CASSPEDGASYNEQFF; cdr3_nt: TGCGCCAGCAGCCCAGAGGACGGTGCCTCCTACAATGAGCAGTTCTTC
d_call: -; j_call: TRBJ1-1; clone_size: few; v_call: TRBV3-1; cdr3_aa: CASSRGGMNTEAFF; cdr3_nt: TGTGCCAGCAGCCGGGGCGGAATGAACACTGAAGCTTTCTTT
d_call: -; j_call: TRBJ2-1; clone_size: few; v_call: TRBV7-9; cdr3_aa: CASYRNEQFF; cdr3_nt: TGTGCCAGCTATAGGAATGAGCAGTTCTTC
d_call: -; j_call: TRBJ2-7; clone_size: -; v_call: TRBV7-2; cdr3_aa: CASSLEGGPGEQYF; cdr3_nt: TGTGCCAGCAGCTTAGAAGGGGGTCCGGGCGAGCAGTACTTC
d_call: -; j_call: TRBJ2-3; clone_size: many; v_call: TRBV20-1; cdr3_aa: CSASGSGGGADTQYF; cdr3_nt: TGCAGTGCTAGTGGATCGGGCGGAGGCGCGGATACGCAGTATTTT
d_call: -; j_call: TRBJ2-5; clone_size: -; v_call: TRBV20-1; cdr3_aa: CSAGSNRIKETQYF; cdr3_nt: TGCAGTGCTGGGTCCAACAGGATCAAAGAGACCCAGTACTTC